The rows below give T cell receptor beta chains drawn from one sample of a study of blood T cells in healthy people across ages. MiXCR, run by TCRdb on the 5' RACE reads, gives a single entry per CDR3 protein. The profile covers roughly 570,000 distinct CDR3 sequences, with 25% to 30% appearing a single time and about 18% taken by the ten largest. Material: blood. These receptors came from a woman in her 70s in good health. Both conserved end residues are part of each CDR3. D genes are given only for firm matches. A clone size is listed for some rows: how often the clone was seen (once, few, many), or a class if it is expanded.

few	TRBD1	TRBJ1-4	TRBV7-9	CASSTTGGVGEKLFF	TGTGCCAGCAGCACAACAGGGGGCGTAGGTGAAAAACTGTTTTTT
few	TRBD2	TRBJ2-1	TRBV7-3	CASSSRDGGSYNEQFF	TGTGCCAGCAGCTCCCGGGACGGGGGGTCCTACAATGAGCAGTTCTTC
few	NA	TRBJ2-7	TRBV29-1	CSVGTYEQYF	TGCAGCGTTGGGACGTACGAGCAGTACTTC
NA	TRBD1	TRBJ1-3	TRBV9	CASSVMTGSSGNTIYF	TGTGCCAGCAGCGTAATGACAGGGAGCTCTGGAAACACCATATATTTT
few	TRBD2	TRBJ2-1	TRBV2	CASSAGLAAYNEQFF	TGTGCCAGCAGTGCGGGACTAGCGGCGTACAATGAGCAGTTCTTC
few	NA	TRBJ2-2	TRBV25-1	CASSEGGRFLTGELFF	TGTGCCAGCAGTGAAGGTGGACGGTTTCTGACCGGGGAGCTGTTTTTT
NA	NA	TRBJ2-6	TRBV5-1	CASSDRTPSGANVLTF	TGCGCCAGCAGCGATCGGACTCCCTCTGGGGCCAACGTCCTGACTTTC
few	NA	TRBJ1-4	TRBV6-5	CASSYGSVNEKLFF	TGTGCCAGCAGTTACGGGTCAGTTAATGAAAAACTGTTTTTT
few	TRBD2	TRBJ2-1	TRBV10-3	CAISALAGGFNEQFF	TGTGCCATCAGTGCCCTAGCGGGGGGGTTCAATGAGCAGTTCTTC
few	NA	TRBJ1-1	TRBV6-2/TRBV6-3	CASSPFDRDEVFF	TGTGCCAGCAGCCCTTTTGACAGAGATGAAGTTTTCTTT
NA	NA	TRBJ2-5	TRBV5-1	CASSFDKEQETQYF	TGCGCCAGCAGCTTTGACAAGGAGCAAGAGACCCAGTACTTC
few	NA	TRBJ1-4	TRBV6-5	CASRDGQSEIEKLFF	TGTGCCAGCAGGGACGGACAGTCGGAAATTGAAAAACTGTTTTTT
NA	TRBD1	TRBJ2-1	TRBV4-3	CASSQEWTGIYNEQFF	TGCGCCAGCAGCCAAGAGTGGACAGGGATCTACAATGAGCAGTTCTTC
few	NA	TRBJ2-5	TRBV29-1	CSVGLGGETQYF	TGCAGCGTTGGTCTGGGTGGAGAGACCCAGTACTTC
few	NA	TRBJ1-4	TRBV5-1	CASSLEGPNEKLFF	TGCGCCAGCAGCCTAGAGGGTCCTAATGAAAAACTGTTTTTT
NA	TRBD2	TRBJ2-3	TRBV4-1	CASSQGLAGDVTQYF	TGCGCCAGCAGCCAAGGACTAGCGGGTGACGTTACGCAGTATTTT
NA	TRBD1	TRBJ1-2	TRBV12-5	CASGVLPGQGGGYTF	TGTGCTAGTGGGGTGCTGCCGGGACAGGGCGGCGGCTACACCTTC
few	NA	TRBJ2-7	TRBV6-5	CASSLSRWFSYEQYF	TGTGCCAGCAGTCTATCCAGGTGGTTCTCCTACGAGCAGTACTTC
few	TRBD1	TRBJ2-1	TRBV4-3	CASSESRDSSYNEQFF	TGCGCCAGCAGCGAGTCACGGGACAGCTCCTACAATGAGCAGTTCTTC
NA	NA	TRBJ2-3	TRBV19	CASSAQGPRSTDTQYF	TGTGCCAGTAGTGCCCAGGGCCCCCGTAGCACAGATACGCAGTATTTT
NA	TRBD1	TRBJ1-6	TRBV20-1	CSAAGGRDSPLHF	TGCAGTGCGGCAGGGGGTAGAGATTCACCCCTCCACTTT
NA	NA	TRBJ2-7	TRBV15	CATSRDVQTYEQYF	TGTGCCACCAGCAGAGATGTACAGACCTACGAGCAGTACTTC
few	NA	TRBJ2-7	TRBV5-1	CASSRDTFYEQYF	TGCGCCAGCAGCAGAGACACATTCTACGAGCAGTACTTC
few	NA	TRBJ1-4	TRBV4-1	CASSIRAGRNEELFF	TGCGCCAGCAGTATCCGGGCAGGGAGAAATGAAGAACTGTTTTTT
few	NA	TRBJ1-1	TRBV20-1	CSARDGGRVGTEAFF	TGCAGTGCTAGAGATGGTGGCAGGGTGGGCACTGAAGCTTTCTTT
NA	NA	TRBJ2-1	TRBV5-6	CASSNRQGYNEQFF	TGTGCCAGCAGCAATCGTCAGGGCTACAATGAGCAGTTCTTC
few	NA	TRBJ1-3	TRBV9	CASSLLQGSPGNTIYF	TGTGCCAGCAGCCTCTTACAGGGATCTCCTGGAAACACCATATATTTT
few	TRBD1	TRBJ2-2	TRBV7-9	CASSSGQLHTGELFF	TGTGCCAGCAGCTCGGGACAGTTACACACCGGGGAGCTGTTTTTT
few	NA	TRBJ2-5	TRBV5-5	CASSPAAGVKTQYF	TGTGCCAGCAGCCCCGCGGCCGGGGTAAAGACCCAGTACTTC
NA	TRBD2	TRBJ2-3	TRBV6-1	CASPNLGLAPDTQYF	TGTGCCAGCCCCAACCTGGGACTAGCTCCAGATACGCAGTATTTT
NA	TRBD2	TRBJ2-7	TRBV7-3	CASSFKRGDRDEQYF	TGTGCCAGCAGCTTTAAGCGGGGGGATCGGGACGAGCAGTACTTC
NA	NA	TRBJ2-1	TRBV5-1	CASSSRGPENEQFF	TGCGCCAGCAGCTCTCGGGGCCCGGAGAATGAGCAGTTCTTC
NA	TRBD2	TRBJ2-3	TRBV11-2	CASSPKLRETTDTQYF	TGTGCCAGCAGCCCCAAATTGCGGGAGACCACAGATACGCAGTATTTT
NA	NA	TRBJ1-1	TRBV7-2	CASSLLGVNLNTEAFF	TGTGCCAGCAGCTTACTAGGGGTGAATTTGAACACTGAAGCTTTCTTT
few	TRBD2	TRBJ2-2	TRBV7-2	CASSISGGTNTGELFF	TGTGCCAGCAGCATCAGCGGGGGGACGAACACCGGGGAGCTGTTTTTT
few	NA	TRBJ2-2	TRBV27	CASSLEGRVGLTGELFF	TGTGCCAGCAGTTTAGAGGGGCGAGTGGGGTTGACCGGGGAGCTGTTTTTT
NA	NA	TRBJ2-5	TRBV18	CASSPQEGKEETQYF	TGTGCCAGCTCACCACAGGAGGGGAAGGAAGAGACCCAGTACTTC
few	NA	TRBJ1-1	TRBV7-3	CASSFNRNTEAFF	TGTGCCAGCAGCTTTAACAGGAACACTGAAGCTTTCTTT
NA	TRBD1	TRBJ1-5	TRBV6-2/TRBV6-3	CASSYISRGMNQPQHF	TGTGCCAGCAGTTACATTTCCAGGGGGATGAATCAGCCCCAGCATTTT
NA	TRBD2	TRBJ2-5	TRBV5-1	CASSLDAGGSQETQYF	TGCGCCAGCAGCTTGGATGCGGGGGGTTCTCAAGAGACCCAGTACTTC
NA	TRBD2	TRBJ2-1	TRBV6-2/TRBV6-3	CASLKRGEVNEQFF	TGTGCCAGCTTAAAGCGGGGGGAGGTCAATGAGCAGTTCTTC
few	NA	TRBJ1-1	TRBV9	CTSSVWQGSDTEAFF	TGTACCAGCAGCGTATGGCAGGGTTCGGACACTGAAGCTTTCTTT
few	TRBD2	TRBJ2-2	TRBV7-2	CASSRTSGGTGELFF	TGTGCCAGCAGCCGGACTAGCGGGGGTACCGGGGAGCTGTTTTTT
NA	NA	TRBJ2-4	TRBV12-3/TRBV12-4	CASSDTPLAKNIQYF	TGTGCCAGCAGTGACACACCCCTAGCCAAAAACATTCAGTACTTC
few	NA	TRBJ2-3	TRBV20-1	CSFPGNADTQYF	TGCAGTTTCCCCGGGAATGCAGATACGCAGTATTTT
NA	NA	TRBJ1-4	TRBV7-9	CASSPTSYNEKLFF	TGTGCCAGCAGCCCAACGAGTTATAATGAAAAACTGTTTTTT
many	NA	TRBJ1-1	TRBV28	CASNGESGFVGEAFF	TGTGCCAGCAACGGGGAAAGCGGCTTCGTTGGGGAAGCTTTCTTT
NA	NA	TRBJ2-3	TRBV29-1	CSVGETDTQYF	TGCAGCGTTGGGGAGACAGATACGCAGTATTTT
few	NA	TRBJ2-1	TRBV7-6	CASSLFRPSEQFF	TGTGCCAGCAGCTTATTCCGCCCATCCGAGCAGTTCTTC
NA	TRBD2	TRBJ2-3	TRBV29-1	CSVALARGVDTQYF	TGCAGCGTTGCTCTGGCGCGGGGGGTTGATACGCAGTATTTT
NA	TRBD1	TRBJ2-5	TRBV9	CASSGGTGERETQYF	TGTGCCAGCAGCGGCGGGACAGGGGAGAGGGAGACCCAGTACTTC
NA	TRBD1	TRBJ1-2	TRBV10-3	CATGTGGAKGGYTF	TGTGCCACCGGGACAGGGGGCGCGAAGGGTGGCTACACCTTC
NA	NA	TRBJ1-3	TRBV7-2	CASSTQTGVSGNTIYF	TGTGCCAGCAGCACGCAAACCGGGGTCTCTGGAAACACCATATATTTT
few	TRBD1	TRBJ1-1	TRBV7-2	CASTSLNRGQGEAFF	TGTGCCAGCACTAGCTTGAACAGGGGGCAGGGTGAAGCTTTCTTT
NA	TRBD2	TRBJ2-1	TRBV7-9	CASNRGGVKEFF	TGTGCCAGCAACCGGGGGGGGGTGAAGGAGTTCTTC
NA	NA	TRBJ2-1	TRBV29-1	CRISGGAYNEQFF	TGCAGGATCTCAGGGGGGGCCTACAATGAGCAGTTCTTC
few	TRBD2	TRBJ2-1	TRBV6-2/TRBV6-3	CASRRTSGGAKEFF	TGTGCCAGCAGAAGGACTAGCGGGGGGGCTAAGGAGTTCTTC
NA	TRBD1	TRBJ1-1	TRBV29-1	CSVKWVQGARDTEAFF	TGCAGCGTTAAATGGGTCCAGGGGGCACGGGACACTGAAGCTTTCTTT